The 14 T cell receptor beta chains below were found in one sample sequenced in a study of response to subunit inactivated influenza vaccine. TCRdb processed the RT-PCR reads anew with MiXCR; each CDR3 protein has one entry. The repertoire holds roughly 520,000 distinct CDR3 sequences, with 25% as singletons. The input for sequencing was CD4+ T cells sorted from PBMCs, taken approximately 5 days after vaccination. Receptors originate from a man in his fifties or sixties who received an inactivated influenza vaccine.

V gene TRBV12-3 or TRBV12-4 combines with J gene TRBJ1-1; 11 bases are a match to TRBD1. The CDR3 is 19 residues long. V lost 5 bases, J lost 6 bases, and 20 bases stayed unmatched. The CDR3 reads CASSPDRPAPGQGVPEAFF. The DNA of the CDR3 is TGTGCCAGCAGTCCTGACAGACCAGCCCCGGGACAGGGGGTTCCTGAAGCTTTCTTT.

This clonotype was seen only once. Without the conserved terminal phenylalanine or tryptophan, this CDR3 likely stems from a read error. This chain links TRBV7-2 with TRBJ2-7; D remains unclear. Per germline, CDR1 SGHTA and CDR2 FQGNSA. There are 14 residues in the CDR3. V was shortened by 1 base and J by 6 bases, with 13 bases between the two germline ends. CDR3 DNA: TGTGCCAGCAGCTTAGGATTGCAATCGGTCGAGCAGTACATC. Translation gives CASSLGLQSVEQYI.

The chain recombines TRBV12-3 or TRBV12-4 with TRBJ2-1; D is uncertain. Trimming cost V 6 bases and J 12 bases, with 15 bases left between them. The CDR3 is 12 amino acids. CDR3 protein: CASSRRISLQFF. The CDR3 DNA follows: TGTGCCAGCAGCCGTAGGATCTCCTTGCAGTTCTTC.

J is TRBJ2-1 and V is TRBV2; D is undetermined. V shed 0 bases and J shed 14 bases, with 8 bases lying between them. Germline assignment: CDR1 SNHLY and CDR2 FYNNEI. This CDR3 is 11 amino acids long. CDR3 sequence (DNA): TGTGCCAGCAGTGAAGCGATGAGAAAGTTCTTC. Translation: CASSEAMRKFF.

The V gene is TRBV24-1, the J gene TRBJ2-7; TRBD1 agrees at 8 bases. CDR1 is KGHDR and CDR2 is SFDVKD in the germline V gene. This CDR3 region has 18 residues. Trimming cost V 10 bases and J 4 bases; bases outside gene matches: 23. The CDR3 DNA follows: TGTGCCACACGACAGGGGAGCGGTAAACCGCGGAGCGGGTACGAGCAGTACTTC. Translating gives CATRQGSGKPRSGYEQYF.

In this sample, this clonotype turned up a few times. J is TRBJ2-2 and V is TRBV6-1; possible D gene TRBD2, 5 bases. With 9 bases removed from V and 1 base from J, the gap between germline ends came to 12 bases. Germline V gene data show CDR1 as MNHNS and CDR2 as SASEGT. The CDR3 extends over 14 amino acids. CDR3 region: CASGPDWNTGELFF. DNA of the CDR3: TGTGCCAGTGGTCCGGACTGGAACACCGGGGAGCTGTTTTTT.

The V gene is TRBV7-6, the J gene TRBJ1-1; 8 bases agree with TRBD1. V shed 4 bases and J 4 bases; nucleotides not matched to a gene: 8. The CDR3 sequence is 15 residues long. Germline V gene sequence: CDR1 SGHVS, CDR2 FNYEAQ. This CDR3 is CASSSQGALGTEAFF. The CDR3 bases are TGTGCCAGCAGCTCTCAGGGGGCGCTGGGCACTGAAGCTTTCTTT.

J is TRBJ1-1 and V is TRBV6-5; D remains ambiguous. Trimming pared 0 bases from V and 4 bases from J, leaving 15 bases between. In germline, CDR1 is MNHEY, CDR2 SVGAGI. This CDR3 region has 16 residues. The CDR3 region is CASSYSNVALLTEAFF. CDR3 sequence (DNA): TGTGCCAGCAGTTACTCAAACGTGGCGCTTCTCACTGAAGCTTTCTTT.

This chain joins TRBV6-5 and TRBJ1-1, with unresolved D. The CDR3 has 15 residues. V was clipped by 0 bases and J by 0 bases, with 8 bases between them. Germline V gene lookup returns CDR1 MNHEY and CDR2 SVGAGI. CDR3 protein: CASSYSALLNTEAFF. CDR3 DNA: TGTGCCAGCAGTTACTCGGCACTTTTGAACACTGAAGCTTTCTTT.

A few counts support this clonotype. This chain joins TRBV7-9 and TRBJ1-1, with D unresolved. This CDR3 region has 13 residues. V was trimmed by 6 bases and J by 3 bases, leaving 11 bases between them. Germline values: CDR1 SEHNR, CDR2 FQNEAQ (reference sequence). The CDR3 loop reads CASSTASHTEAFF. Here the CDR3 DNA reads TGTGCCAGCAGTACCGCCTCTCACACTGAAGCTTTCTTT.

Only a few counts were recorded for this clonotype. V gene TRBV2 combines with J gene TRBJ2-1; D call uncertain. Trimming pared 7 bases from V and 0 bases from J, leaving 16 bases between. CDR3 length: 16 amino acids. Germline lookup yields CDR1 SNHLY and CDR2 FYNNEI. CDR3 in amino acids: CASTPTHPSSYNEQFF. The CDR3 coding sequence is TGTGCCAGCACCCCGACACATCCTAGCTCCTACAATGAGCAGTTCTTC.

This chain uses TRBV6-2 or TRBV6-3 with TRBJ2-5, with TRBD2 matching 12 bases. Germline V CDR1 and CDR2: MNHEY, SVGEGT. This CDR3 has 17 residues. V lost 0 bases to trimming and J lost 9 bases; unmatched junction nucleotides: 11. CDR3 in amino acids: CASSYSGTSGGTGSQYF. CDR3 bases: TGTGCCAGCAGTTACTCTGGTACTAGCGGGGGGACTGGGTCCCAGTACTTC.

This clonotype was detected only a few times. The V and J genes are TRBV6-1 and TRBJ1-1; D remains unclear. V gave up 6 bases and J gave up 0 bases, with 14 bases separating them. Per the germline V gene, CDR1 is MNHNS and CDR2 is SASEGT. The CDR3 spans 15 residues. Here the CDR3 DNA reads TGTGCCAGCAGGGACCGGGCTCTAATGAACACTGAAGCTTTCTTT. Protein product: CASRDRALMNTEAFF.

In this sample, this clonotype turned up a few times. The chain combines TRBV30 with TRBJ1-3, with TRBD1 identical over 9 bases. Germline loops: CDR1 GTSNPN, CDR2 SVGIG (reference sequence). This CDR3 region has 15 residues. Germline trimming cut 5 bases from V and 1 base from J; bases unmatched to any gene: 6. This chain's CDR3 is CAWLIGTGSGNTIYF. DNA for the CDR3: TGTGCCTGGTTAATCGGGACAGGGTCTGGAAACACCATATATTTT.